This T cell receptor (beta chain) was captured in a study of shared clonotypes between healthy human individuals. Overall study findings and caveats: Researchers found naive subsets generally carried larger estimated richness than memory subsets. A handful of donors had around 5% of their naive CD4 clonotypes in common.

The germline CDR1 and CDR2 sequences are SGHTA and FQGNSA. V dropped 5 bases and J dropped 4; count of bases not matched to a gene: 6. The CDR3 spans 15 residues. In regard to this clone: What it recognizes is unknown.

Investigators spread the genomic DNA of each subset evenly over several immunoSEQ plates. Data came from immunoSEQ multiplex PCR; TCRdb stores just in-frame clones and leaves some out. The repertoire holds over a million clones, more than 65% seen once, with approximately 1.5% in the top ten. The sequenced material came from memory CD4+ T cells sorted from blood. Subset in this sample: CD45RA-negative fraction. This sequence joins TRBV7-2 and TRBJ2-3; 10 bases map to TRBD2. The source is a man between 18 and 29 years old in good health. CDR3 DNA: TGTGCCAGCAGCACCCCGGGACTAGCGTCAGATACGCAGTATTTT. Translated: CASSTPGLASDTQYF.